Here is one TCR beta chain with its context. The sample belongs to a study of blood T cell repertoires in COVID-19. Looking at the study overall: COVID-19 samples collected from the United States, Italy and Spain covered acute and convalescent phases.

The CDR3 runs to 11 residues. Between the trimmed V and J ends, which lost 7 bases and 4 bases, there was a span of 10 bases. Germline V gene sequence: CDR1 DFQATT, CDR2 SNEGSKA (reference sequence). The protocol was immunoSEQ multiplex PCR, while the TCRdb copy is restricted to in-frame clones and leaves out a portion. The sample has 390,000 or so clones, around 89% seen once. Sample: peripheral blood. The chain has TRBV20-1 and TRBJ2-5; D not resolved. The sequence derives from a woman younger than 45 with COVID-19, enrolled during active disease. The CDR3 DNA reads TGCAGTGTCAGACGCGGAGAGACCCAGTACTTC. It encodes CSVRRGETQYF.